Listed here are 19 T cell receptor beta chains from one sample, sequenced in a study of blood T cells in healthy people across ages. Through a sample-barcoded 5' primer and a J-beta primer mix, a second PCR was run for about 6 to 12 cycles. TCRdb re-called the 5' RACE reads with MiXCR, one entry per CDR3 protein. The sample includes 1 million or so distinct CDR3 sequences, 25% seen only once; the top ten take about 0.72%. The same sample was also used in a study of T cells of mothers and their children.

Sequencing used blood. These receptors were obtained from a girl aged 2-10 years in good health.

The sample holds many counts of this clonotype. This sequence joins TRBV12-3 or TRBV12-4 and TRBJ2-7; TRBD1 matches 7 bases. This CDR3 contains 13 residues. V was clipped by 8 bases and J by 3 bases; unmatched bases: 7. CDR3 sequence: CASEGGLGYEQYF. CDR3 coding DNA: TGTGCCAGCGAAGGGGGCCTTGGCTACGAGCAGTACTTC.

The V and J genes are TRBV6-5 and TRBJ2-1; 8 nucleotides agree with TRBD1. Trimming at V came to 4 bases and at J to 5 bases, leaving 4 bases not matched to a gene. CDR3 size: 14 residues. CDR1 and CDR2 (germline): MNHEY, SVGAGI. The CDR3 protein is CASSFWTGNNEQFF. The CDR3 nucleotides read TGTGCCAGCAGTTTCTGGACAGGGAACAATGAGCAGTTCTTC.

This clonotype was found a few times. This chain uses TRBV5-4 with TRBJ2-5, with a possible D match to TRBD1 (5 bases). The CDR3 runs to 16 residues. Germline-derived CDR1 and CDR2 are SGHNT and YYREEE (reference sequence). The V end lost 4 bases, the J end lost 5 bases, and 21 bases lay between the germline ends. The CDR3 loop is CASSPDGAGIGETQYF. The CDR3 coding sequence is TGTGCCAGCAGCCCGGATGGGGCAGGGATTGGGGAGACCCAGTACTTC. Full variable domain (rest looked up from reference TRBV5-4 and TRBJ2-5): ETGVTQSPTHLIKTRGQQVTLRCSSQSGHNTVSWYQQALGQGPQFIFQYYREEENGRGNFPPRFSGLQFPNYSSELNVNALELDDSALYLCASSPDGAGIGETQYFGPGTRLLVL.

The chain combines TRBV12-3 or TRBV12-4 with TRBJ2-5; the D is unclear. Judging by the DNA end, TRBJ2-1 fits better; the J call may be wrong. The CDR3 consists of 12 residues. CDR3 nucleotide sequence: TGTGCCAGCAGTCGACCCTTCTATGAGCAGTTCTTC. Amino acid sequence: CASSRPFYEQFF.

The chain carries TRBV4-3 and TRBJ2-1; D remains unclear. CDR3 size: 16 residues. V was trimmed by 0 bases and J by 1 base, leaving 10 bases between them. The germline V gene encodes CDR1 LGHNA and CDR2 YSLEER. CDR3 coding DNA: TGCGCCAGCAGCCAAGACCGGATCGGTTCCTACAATGAGCAGTTCTTC. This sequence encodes CASSQDRIGSYNEQFF.

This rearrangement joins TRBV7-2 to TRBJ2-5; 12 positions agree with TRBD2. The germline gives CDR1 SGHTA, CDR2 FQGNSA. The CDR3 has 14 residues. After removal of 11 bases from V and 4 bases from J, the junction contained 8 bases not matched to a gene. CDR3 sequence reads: CASRTSGALETQYF. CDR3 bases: TGTGCCTCCCGGACTAGCGGGGCTCTAGAGACCCAGTACTTC.

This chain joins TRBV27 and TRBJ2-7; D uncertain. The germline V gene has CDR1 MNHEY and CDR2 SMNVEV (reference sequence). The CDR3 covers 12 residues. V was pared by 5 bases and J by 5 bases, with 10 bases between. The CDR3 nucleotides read TGTGCCAGCAGTACAGTTTCCAACGAGCAGTACTTC. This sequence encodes CASSTVSNEQYF.

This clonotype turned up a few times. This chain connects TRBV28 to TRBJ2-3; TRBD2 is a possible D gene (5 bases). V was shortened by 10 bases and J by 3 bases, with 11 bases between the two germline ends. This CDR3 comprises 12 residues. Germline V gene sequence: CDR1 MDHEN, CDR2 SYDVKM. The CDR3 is CATMRGTDTQYF. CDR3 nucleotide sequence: TGTGCCACCATGCGAGGGACAGATACGCAGTATTTT.

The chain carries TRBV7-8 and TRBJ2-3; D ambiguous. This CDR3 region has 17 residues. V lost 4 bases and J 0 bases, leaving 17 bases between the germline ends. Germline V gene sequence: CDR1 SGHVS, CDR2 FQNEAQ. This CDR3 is CASSSFENWYSTDTQYF. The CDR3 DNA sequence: TGTGCCAGCAGCTCCTTCGAAAACTGGTATAGCACAGATACGCAGTATTTT. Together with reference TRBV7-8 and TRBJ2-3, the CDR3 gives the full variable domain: GAGVSQSPRYKVAKRGQDVALRCDPISGHVSLFWYQQALGQGPEFLTYFQNEAQLDKSGLPSDRFFAERPEGSVSTLKIQRTQQEDSAVYLCASSSFENWYSTDTQYFGPGTRLTVL.

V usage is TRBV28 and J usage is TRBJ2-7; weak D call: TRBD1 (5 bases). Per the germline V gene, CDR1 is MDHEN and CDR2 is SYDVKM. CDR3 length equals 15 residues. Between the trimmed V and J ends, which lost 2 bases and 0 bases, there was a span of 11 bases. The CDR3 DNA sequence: TGTGCCAGCAGTTTAGAGGACATTAGCTCCTACGAGCAGTACTTC. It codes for CASSLEDISSYEQYF. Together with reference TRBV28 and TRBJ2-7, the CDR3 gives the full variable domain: DVKVTQSSRYLVKRTGEKVFLECVQDMDHENMFWYRQDPGLGLRLIYFSYDVKMKEKGDIPEGYSVSREKKERFSLILESASTNQTSMYLCASSLEDISSYEQYFGPGTRLTVT.

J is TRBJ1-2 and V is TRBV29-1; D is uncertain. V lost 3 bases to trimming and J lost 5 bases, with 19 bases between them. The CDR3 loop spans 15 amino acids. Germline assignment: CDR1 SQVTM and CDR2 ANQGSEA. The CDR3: CSVETEGPSGYGYTF. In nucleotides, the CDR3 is TGCAGCGTTGAGACGGAGGGCCCTTCGGGGTATGGCTACACCTTC.

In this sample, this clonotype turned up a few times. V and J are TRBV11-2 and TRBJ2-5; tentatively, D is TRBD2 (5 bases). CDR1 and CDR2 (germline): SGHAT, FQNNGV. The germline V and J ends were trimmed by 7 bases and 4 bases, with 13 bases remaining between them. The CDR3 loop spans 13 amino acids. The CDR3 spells CASTGGVPETQYF. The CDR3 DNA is TGTGCCAGCACCGGAGGAGTCCCAGAGACCCAGTACTTC. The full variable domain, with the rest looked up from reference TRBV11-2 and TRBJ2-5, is EAGVAQSPRYKIIEKRQSVAFWCNPISGHATLYWYQQILGQGPKLLIQFQNNGVVDDSQLPKDRFSAERLKGVDSTLKIQPAKLEDSAVYLCASTGGVPETQYFGPGTRLLVL.

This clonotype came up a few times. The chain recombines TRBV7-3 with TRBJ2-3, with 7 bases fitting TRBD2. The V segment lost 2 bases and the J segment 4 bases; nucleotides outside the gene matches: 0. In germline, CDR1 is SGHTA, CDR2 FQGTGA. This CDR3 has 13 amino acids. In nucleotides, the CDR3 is TGTGCCAGCAGCTTACGGGAGGCAGATACGCAGTATTTT. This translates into CASSLREADTQYF.

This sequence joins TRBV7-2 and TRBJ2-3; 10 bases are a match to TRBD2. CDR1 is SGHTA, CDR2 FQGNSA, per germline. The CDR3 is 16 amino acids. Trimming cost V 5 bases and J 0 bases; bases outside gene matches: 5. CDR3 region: CASSHLTSGSTDTQYF. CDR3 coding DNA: TGTGCCAGCAGCCACCTGACTAGCGGGAGCACAGATACGCAGTATTTT.

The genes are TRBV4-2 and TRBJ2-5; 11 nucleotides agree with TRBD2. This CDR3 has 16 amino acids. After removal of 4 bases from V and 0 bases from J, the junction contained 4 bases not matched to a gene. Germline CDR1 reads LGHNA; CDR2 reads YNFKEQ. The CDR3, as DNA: TGTGCCAGCAGCCCAGCTAGCGGGGGGTACCAAGAGACCCAGTACTTC. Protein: CASSPASGGYQETQYF.

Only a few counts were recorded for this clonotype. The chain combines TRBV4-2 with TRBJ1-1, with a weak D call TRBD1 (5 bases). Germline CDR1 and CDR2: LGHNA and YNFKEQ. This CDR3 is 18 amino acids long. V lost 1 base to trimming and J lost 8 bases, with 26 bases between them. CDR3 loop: CASSQASSGLSYPSEAFF. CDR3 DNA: TGTGCCAGCAGCCAAGCTTCGTCGGGACTCTCCTATCCCTCGGAAGCTTTCTTT.

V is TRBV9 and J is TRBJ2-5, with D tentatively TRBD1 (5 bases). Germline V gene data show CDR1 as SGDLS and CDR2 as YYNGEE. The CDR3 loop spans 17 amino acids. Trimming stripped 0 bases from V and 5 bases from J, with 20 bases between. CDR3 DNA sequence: TGTGCCAGCAGCGTAGTAGGCTCCAGCCCCAAGGGGGAGACCCAGTACTTC. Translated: CASSVVGSSPKGETQYF.

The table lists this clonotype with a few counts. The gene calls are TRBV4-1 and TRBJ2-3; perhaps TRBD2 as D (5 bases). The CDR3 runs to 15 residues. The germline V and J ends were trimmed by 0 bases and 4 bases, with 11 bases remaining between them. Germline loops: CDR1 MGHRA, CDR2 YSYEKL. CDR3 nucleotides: TGCGCCAGCAGCCAAGATGCGCTAGCCTCAGATACGCAGTATTTT. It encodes CASSQDALASDTQYF.

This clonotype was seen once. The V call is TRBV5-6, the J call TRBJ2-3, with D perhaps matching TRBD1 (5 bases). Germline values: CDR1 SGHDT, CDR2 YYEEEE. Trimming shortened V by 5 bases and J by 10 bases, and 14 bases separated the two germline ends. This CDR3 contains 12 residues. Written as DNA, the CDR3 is TGTGCCAGCAGTCATGATCAGGGTTCGCAGTATTTT. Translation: CASSHDQGSQYF.